The present T cell receptor beta chain was sequenced within a study of T-cell memory formation after mild COVID-19. Study-level points and caveats: Researchers report contracting CD4+ clones mostly in CM and EM, with CD8+ clones in EMRA.

This CDR3 is 14 amino acids long. V shed 0 bases and J shed 8 bases, with 13 bases lying between them. This clonotype was seen many times. Its antigen is currently unknown. TCRdb reprocessed the 5' RACE reads via MiXCR and lists one record per CDR3 protein. The sample has fewer than 250,000 distinct CDR3 sequences, more than 9% seen once. The sequenced material came from PBMCs or a T cell subset sorted from them (not recorded which). This sequence originates from a man between 18 and 35 years old who had mild COVID-19 (a few samples of this study predate the infection). Cell type and time point are not known. V and J are TRBV12-3 or TRBV12-4 and TRBJ1-2, with D hard to call. The CDR3 protein is CASSLAHVPRGYTF. For the CDR3, the DNA is TGTGCCAGCAGTTTAGCGCATGTGCCTCGAGGCTACACCTTC.